These 26 T cell receptor beta chains were sequenced from one sample in a study of control samples from healthy donors and cancer patients. TCRdb keeps only in-frame clones here, not all; method: immunoSEQ multiplex PCR. Here the sample spans 150,000 or so clones, just over 85% being singletons. Material: blood. The receptor set was obtained from a man between 18 and 35 years old in good health.

V gene TRBV30 combines with J gene TRBJ1-1; D is ambiguous. The CDR3 loop spans 13 amino acids. V lost 1 base and J lost 4, with 10 bases in between. Germline values: CDR1 GTSNPN, CDR2 SVGIG (reference sequence). The CDR3 reads CAWSGEVGTEAFF. CDR3 DNA sequence: TGTGCCTGGAGTGGGGAGGTAGGCACTGAAGCTTTCTTT.

V is TRBV27 and J is TRBJ2-1; D could derive from TRBD1 or TRBD2 (5 bases each). This CDR3 contains 15 residues. Deletions cut 3 bases from V and 1 base from J, with 10 bases between. CDR1 and CDR2 (germline): MNHEY, SMNVEV (reference sequence). CDR3 in amino acids: CASSFEGKSYNEQFF. CDR3 nucleotide sequence: TGTGCCAGCAGTTTCGAGGGGAAGTCCTACAATGAGCAGTTCTTC.

The gene calls are TRBV9 and TRBJ1-2; weak D call: TRBD1 (5 bases). Per the germline V gene, CDR1 is SGDLS and CDR2 is YYNGEE. V lost 0 bases to trimming and J lost 2 bases, with 20 bases between them. CDR3 length equals 18 residues. CDR3 amino acids: CASSVGGGVFLGNYGYTF. CDR3 coding DNA: TGTGCCAGCAGCGTAGGGGGCGGGGTATTCCTCGGAAACTATGGCTACACCTTC.

This clone came up once. The chain links TRBV6-2 or TRBV6-3 to TRBJ2-1; D remains ambiguous. CDR3 length: 11 amino acids. V shed 5 bases and J shed 8 bases, with 7 bases lying between them. Germline V gene lookup returns CDR1 MNHEY and CDR2 SVGEGT. Here the CDR3 DNA reads TGTGCCAGCAGTCTCTGGGATGAGCAGTTCTTC. Its translation is CASSLWDEQFF.

V is TRBV7-3 and J is TRBJ2-3; 7 bases are shared with TRBD2. The CDR3 spans 15 residues. V trimming: 3 bases; J trimming: 4 bases; junction bases outside the gene matches: 7. Germline-derived CDR1 and CDR2 are SGHTA and FQGTGA. The CDR3 loop reads CASSFTSGGADTQYF. CDR3 nucleotide sequence: TGTGCCAGCAGCTTTACATCGGGGGGTGCAGATACGCAGTATTTT.

This chain uses TRBV5-4 with TRBJ1-2; D is undetermined. Trimming removed 0 bases from V and 7 bases from J, with 7 bases in between. Germline V gene lookup returns CDR1 SGHNT and CDR2 YYREEE (reference sequence). This CDR3 has 12 residues. CDR3 amino acids: CASSLAASGYTF. CDR3 in DNA: TGTGCCAGCAGCTTGGCTGCTTCTGGCTACACCTTC.

The chain has TRBV23-1 and TRBJ2-2, with D unclear. TRBV23-1 is flagged as an ORF with uncertain function. Trimming left V 1 base short and J 9 bases short, with 15 bases between. The CDR3 runs to 15 residues. The DNA of the CDR3 is TGCGCCAGCAGTCAATGCCTTTCAAAAACCCGGGAGCTGTTTTTT. Translating gives CASSQCLSKTRELFF.

V and J are TRBV5-8 and TRBJ1-6, with D perhaps matching TRBD1 (5 bases). The CDR3 is made up of 14 amino acids. V lost 4 bases and J lost 4, with 9 bases in between. The germline V gene has CDR1 SGHTS and CDR2 YDEGEE. The CDR3 nucleotides read TGTGCCAGCAGCCCTGGGGCGTATAATTCACCCCTCCACTTT. As protein: CASSPGAYNSPLHF.

The chain uses TRBV6-2 or TRBV6-3 and TRBJ2-7; D is uncertain. Germline V gene data show CDR1 as MNHEY and CDR2 as SVGEGT. The CDR3 is 13 amino acids. Trimming removed 6 bases from V and 2 bases from J, with 11 bases in between. Written as DNA, the CDR3 is TGTGCCAGCAGCCCACATGGGGCCTACGAGCAGTACTTC. Its protein is CASSPHGAYEQYF.

The chain links TRBV14 to TRBJ1-1; TRBD1 is a possible D gene (5 bases). The V end lost 0 bases, the J end lost 5 bases, and 16 bases lay between the germline ends. The CDR3 totals 16 residues. Germline CDR1 reads SGHDN; CDR2 reads FVKESK. CDR3 in DNA: TGTGCCAGCAGCCAAGATGTTTCAGGGTGGGGAACTGAAGCTTTCTTT. It translates to CASSQDVSGWGTEAFF. The variable domain in full, with the rest retrieved from reference TRBV14 and TRBJ1-1, is EAGVTQFPSHSVIEKGQTVTLRCDPISGHDNLYWYRRVMGKEIKFLLHFVKESKQDESGMPNNRFLAERTGGTYSTLKVQPAELEDSGVYFCASSQDVSGWGTEAFFGQGTRLTVV.

The table lists this clone with a few counts. The gene calls are TRBV5-4 and TRBJ2-2, with 7 bases that match TRBD1. The CDR3 loop spans 14 amino acids. J gave up 3 bases and V 5 bases, and 4 bases lay outside the gene matches. Germline V gives CDR1 SGHNT, CDR2 YYREEE (reference sequence). This CDR3 reads CASRITGDTGELFF. CDR3 nucleotide sequence: TGTGCCAGCAGGATAACAGGGGACACCGGGGAGCTGTTTTTT.

The V call is TRBV7-2, the J call TRBJ2-3; maybe TRBD1 (5 bases). CDR3 size: 16 residues. Germline-derived CDR1 and CDR2 are SGHTA and FQGNSA. Trimming removed 3 bases at V and 0 bases at J, with 13 bases between. As DNA, the CDR3 is TGTGCCAGCAGCTTGGCAGGGATTTCTAGCACAGATACGCAGTATTTT. This sequence encodes CASSLAGISSTDTQYF.

The V and J genes are TRBV7-9 and TRBJ1-2; the D is unclear. The CDR3 spans 13 residues. Deletions cut 4 bases from V and 5 bases from J, with 11 bases between. Germline CDR1 and CDR2: SEHNR and FQNEAQ (reference sequence). CDR3 sequence reads: CASSSVGQYGYTF. The CDR3 DNA reads as TGTGCCAGCAGCTCGGTCGGGCAGTATGGCTACACCTTC.

The V and J genes are TRBV6-2 or TRBV6-3 and TRBJ2-1; D unclear. Looked up from germline, CDR1 is MNHEY and CDR2 is SVGEGT. V was shortened by 4 bases and J by 0 bases, with 13 bases between the two germline ends. CDR3 length: 16 residues. CDR3 bases: TGTGCCAGCAGTTTGCAAGCCCGGCGCTCCTACAATGAGCAGTTCTTC. Translating it yields CASSLQARRSYNEQFF.

This chain uses TRBV30 with TRBJ2-3, with 7 bases aligning to TRBD2. Trimming took 0 bases from V and 1 from J; bases not matched to a gene: 4. Germline CDR1 reads GTSNPN; CDR2 reads SVGIG (reference sequence). The CDR3 consists of 15 residues. As DNA, the CDR3 is TGTGCCTGGAGTGTTCGCCGGGGGGGCACAGATACGCAGTATTTT. It specifies CAWSVRRGGTDTQYF.

V usage is TRBV19 and J usage is TRBJ2-7; D is possibly TRBD2 (5 bases). Germline V gene data show CDR1 as LNHDA and CDR2 as SQIVND (reference sequence). V lost 5 bases, J lost 3 bases, and 14 bases lay in between. The CDR3 is made up of 14 amino acids. The CDR3 nucleotides are TGTGCCAGTAGTTACCGGGAAAAAGACTACGAGCAGTACTTC. Residues: CASSYREKDYEQYF.

The J gene is TRBJ2-3, the V gene TRBV7-3, with unresolved D. This CDR3 spans 16 amino acids. Germline assignment: CDR1 SGHTA and CDR2 FQGTGA. V lost 4 bases and J lost 1, with 15 bases in between. CDR3 loop: CASSSNFLDGTDTQYF. The CDR3 region has the DNA TGTGCCAGCAGCTCAAATTTCCTGGATGGCACAGATACGCAGTATTTT.

V gene TRBV15 combines with J gene TRBJ1-5; D gene unclear. The V end was cut by 0 bases, the J end by 6 bases, with 9 bases between. CDR3 length equals 14 residues. Germline lookup yields CDR1 LNHNV and CDR2 YYDKDF (reference sequence). CDR3: CATSRETVGQPQHF. The DNA of the CDR3 is TGTGCCACCAGCAGAGAGACCGTAGGTCAGCCCCAGCATTTT.

This chain joins TRBV30 and TRBJ2-3; D ambiguous. The V gene's germline CDR1 is GTSNPN and CDR2 SVGIG (reference sequence). V shed 5 bases and J shed 2 bases, with 17 bases lying between them. This CDR3 region has 15 residues. The CDR3 here is CAWSKGRDSTDTQYF. The CDR3 nucleotides are TGTGCCTGGTCAAAAGGAAGGGATTCCACAGATACGCAGTATTTT.

The J gene is TRBJ1-2, the V gene TRBV5-4; 7 nucleotides match TRBD1. The V gene's germline CDR1 is SGHNT and CDR2 YYREEE (reference sequence). J lost 3 bases, V lost 2 bases, and 4 bases had no gene match. The CDR3 length is 14 residues. The DNA for the CDR3 is TGTGCCAGCAGCTTTATAACAGGGGACTATGGCTACACCTTC. Translated: CASSFITGDYGYTF. The full variable domain, with the rest looked up from reference TRBV5-4 and TRBJ1-2, is ETGVTQSPTHLIKTRGQQVTLRCSSQSGHNTVSWYQQALGQGPQFIFQYYREEENGRGNFPPRFSGLQFPNYSSELNVNALELDDSALYLCASSFITGDYGYTFGSGTRLTVV.

Concerning this clone itself: This sample includes further DNA sequences coding for the same CDR3. V is TRBV7-2 and J is TRBJ2-7; D is undetermined. Trimming stripped 1 base from V and 0 bases from J, with 4 bases between. Germline CDR1 is SGHTA and CDR2 is FQGNSA. This CDR3 is built from 13 residues. The CDR3 sequence is CASSLVSSYEQYF. The CDR3 nucleotides are TGTGCCAGCAGCTTAGTCAGCTCCTACGAGCAGTACTTC.

This clone was detected a few times. The chain links TRBV9 to TRBJ1-5, with D possibly TRBD1 on 5 matching bases. CDR1 is SGDLS and CDR2 is YYNGEE in the germline V gene. The CDR3 extends over 15 amino acids. Deletions cut 0 bases from V and 1 base from J, with 8 bases between. CDR3 residues: CASSVGRDSNQPQHF. Here the CDR3 DNA reads TGTGCCAGCAGCGTAGGACGGGACAGCAATCAGCCCCAGCATTTT.

The gene calls are TRBV28 and TRBJ1-1; TRBD1 might be the D (5 bases). Per germline, CDR1 MDHEN and CDR2 SYDVKM. The CDR3 sequence is 14 residues long. V dropped 7 bases and J dropped 3 bases, with 15 bases sitting between them. CDR3 in DNA: TGTGCCAGCACCCGGGGGGGGTCTTACACTGAAGCTTTCTTT. It translates to CASTRGGSYTEAFF. Drawing the rest from reference TRBV28 and TRBJ1-1, the complete variable domain is DVKVTQSSRYLVKRTGEKVFLECVQDMDHENMFWYRQDPGLGLRLIYFSYDVKMKEKGDIPEGYSVSREKKERFSLILESASTNQTSMYLCASTRGGSYTEAFFGQGTRLTVV.

This clone came up once. The chain joins TRBV5-1 to TRBJ1-6; 10 bases are shared with TRBD1. The V gene's germline CDR1 is SGHRS and CDR2 YFSETQ. The CDR3 spans 14 residues. V trimming: 4 bases; J trimming: 13 bases; junction bases outside the gene matches: 8. CDR3 sequence: CASSRGTGETPLHF. The CDR3 nucleotides are TGCGCCAGCAGCCGCGGGACAGGGGAGACTCCCCTCCACTTT.

The chain recombines TRBV19 with TRBJ1-4, with D possibly matching TRBD1 (6 bases). The V and J ends lost 3 bases and 4 bases respectively, with 12 bases between them. The germline V gene encodes CDR1 LNHDA and CDR2 SQIVND (reference sequence). The CDR3 covers 15 residues. CDR3 sequence: CASSIGQGSNEKLFF. CDR3 sequence (DNA): TGTGCCAGTAGTATCGGGCAGGGGAGTAATGAAAAACTGTTTTTT.

The V call is TRBV12-3 or TRBV12-4, the J call TRBJ2-1; D is unclear. The CDR3 is 12 residues long. V lost 6 bases and J lost 3, with 6 bases in between. In DNA, the CDR3 is TGTGCCAGCAGCCCGATCTACAATGAGCAGTTCTTC. Residues: CASSPIYNEQFF.